This T cell receptor beta chain was obtained from a study of graft-versus-host responses after intestinal transplantation. Overall study context: Multivisceral, liver-intestinal, or isolated intestinal grafts went to recipients. The study gave all recipients anti-thymocyte globulin induction, then tacrolimus and steroids for 2 to 3 years.

CDR3 size: 19 residues. The germline gives CDR1 MGHRA, CDR2 YSYEKL. The V end lost 0 bases, the J end lost 7 bases, and 22 bases lay between the germline ends. Of note for this clone: Its antigen remains unknown.

Profiling relied on immunoSEQ multiplex PCR, and the TCRdb table lists in-frame clones only, not all of them. The sample carries approximately 100,000 clones, around 86% recorded once. Findings and caveats of the study: Graft-donor T cell macrochimerism in patients accompanied high graft-versus-host to host-versus-graft clonal ratios in allografts. Association was observed between peak circulating GvH clone levels and early post-transplant HvG declines.

Sequences were derived from PBMCs, sampled 255 days after intestinal transplant. The genes are TRBV4-1 and TRBJ1-6; D might be TRBD1 (5 bases). The sequence came from a human patient who received an intestinal transplant, so some T cells may come from the graft donor. CDR3 DNA sequence: TGCGCCAGCAGCCAAGATATTGTTTTAGGGGAAATAGGGAATTCACCCCTCCACTTT. Encoded protein: CASSQDIVLGEIGNSPLHF.